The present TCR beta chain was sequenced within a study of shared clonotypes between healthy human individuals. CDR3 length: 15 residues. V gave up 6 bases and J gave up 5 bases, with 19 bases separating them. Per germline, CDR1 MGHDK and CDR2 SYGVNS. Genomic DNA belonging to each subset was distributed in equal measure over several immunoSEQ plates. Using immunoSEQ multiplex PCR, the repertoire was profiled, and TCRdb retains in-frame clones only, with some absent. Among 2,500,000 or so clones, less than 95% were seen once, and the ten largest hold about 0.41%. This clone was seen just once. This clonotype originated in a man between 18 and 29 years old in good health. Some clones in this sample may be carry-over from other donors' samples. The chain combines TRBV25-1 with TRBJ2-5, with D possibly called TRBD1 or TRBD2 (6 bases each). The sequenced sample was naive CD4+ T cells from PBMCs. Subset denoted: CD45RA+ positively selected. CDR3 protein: CASSPVGGTGETQYF. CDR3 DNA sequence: TGTGCCAGCAGCCCTGTGGGGGGTACAGGGGAGACCCAGTACTTC.